The text below deals with one TCR beta chain. Its target is unknown. The repertoire was sequenced with immunoSEQ multiplex PCR; TCRdb's copy has only in-frame clones and lacks some. This repertoire shows some 180,000 clones, about 89% found once; its top ten account for about 7.7%. This sample was included in a study of cytomegalovirus exposure and HLA in healthy donors. The CDR3 is made up of 13 amino acids. Trimming removed 3 bases at V and 8 bases at J, with 13 bases between. Per germline, CDR1 LNHDA and CDR2 SQIVND (reference sequence). Regarding the study as a whole: Associated with cytomegalovirus, according to the listing, were 150 to 200 TCR beta chains.

The chain joins TRBV19 to TRBJ1-2; a weak D match, TRBD1 (6 bases). The sequenced sample consisted of PBMCs. The receptor comes from a man under 40 in good health and CMV-seropositive. The CDR3 coding sequence is TGTGCCAGTAGTATGCCCCGGACAGTCGGCTACACCTTC. This gives the protein CASSMPRTVGYTF.